These T cell receptor beta chains were read from a single sample in a study of T-cell memory formation after mild COVID-19. In TCRdb, the 5' RACE reads were re-called with MiXCR into one record per CDR3 protein. The repertoire holds about 34,000 distinct CDR3 sequences, with just under 8% as singletons. Sequencing used PBMCs or a T cell subset sorted from them (not recorded which). The receptors here all came from a man between 18 and 35 years old who had mild COVID-19 (a few samples of this study predate the infection). Cell type and time point are not known. CDR3s include the opening cysteine and the closing phenylalanine or tryptophan. Each record gives: D gene, J gene, clone size, V gene, CDR3 protein, CDR3 DNA. A D gene is named only where the DNA matches it firmly. Only some rows state a clone size, as once, few, many or a class for expanded clones.

TRBD1	TRBJ2-3	few	TRBV12-3/TRBV12-4	CASKPGQHTDTQYF	TGTGCCAGTAAGCCGGGACAGCACACAGATACGCAGTATTTT
.	TRBJ2-3	many	TRBV6-2/TRBV6-3	CASSDFLATDTQYF	TGTGCCAGCAGTGATTTTTTAGCGACAGATACGCAGTATTTT
.	TRBJ2-1	medium-sized	TRBV3-1	CASSLRDASGSEQFF	TGTGCCAGCAGCCTACGGGACGCCAGCGGTTCTGAGCAGTTCTTC
TRBD2	TRBJ2-3	.	TRBV7-3	CASSPIAGGPTDTQYF	TGTGCCAGCAGCCCGATAGCGGGGGGACCTACGGATACGCAGTATTTT
.	TRBJ1-5	many	TRBV7-9	CASTRDGDQPQHF	TGTGCCAGCACCCGGGACGGTGATCAGCCCCAGCATTTT
TRBD2	TRBJ2-1	many	TRBV11-3	CASSLGTSGDEQFF	TGTGCCAGCAGCTTGGGGACTAGTGGCGATGAGCAGTTCTTC
.	TRBJ2-6	few	TRBV7-2	CASRLRAQLSSGANVLTF	TGTGCCAGCAGATTAAGGGCGCAGCTAAGCTCTGGGGCCAACGTCCTGACTTTC
.	TRBJ1-2	many	TRBV7-3	CASSLGPDSNYGYTF	TGTGCCAGCAGCTTGGGGCCAGACTCTAACTATGGCTACACCTTC
.	TRBJ1-6	few	TRBV6-2/TRBV6-3	CASSYLGAGSPLHF	TGTGCCAGCAGTTACCTGGGGGCTGGTTCACCCCTCCACTTT
.	TRBJ1-6	many	TRBV2	CASKTDSHNSPLHF	TGTGCCAGCAAGACCGACAGCCATAATTCACCCCTCCACTTT
TRBD1	TRBJ2-3	many	TRBV6-2/TRBV6-3	CASFGTGYRVTDTQYF	TGTGCCAGTTTTGGGACAGGGTACAGGGTCACAGATACGCAGTATTTT
.	TRBJ2-5	.	TRBV7-8	CASSRDLFQETQYF	TGTGCCAGCAGCCGGGACCTCTTCCAAGAGACCCAGTACTTC
.	TRBJ2-3	many	TRBV4-2	CASSQDGASGADTQYF	TGTGCCAGCAGCCAAGACGGGGCCTCAGGGGCAGATACGCAGTATTTT
TRBD1	TRBJ2-3	many	TRBV7-2	CASSFPGQGPDTQYF	TGTGCCAGCAGCTTCCCGGGACAGGGGCCAGATACGCAGTATTTT
.	TRBJ1-5	many	TRBV28	CASSRYRGDQPQHF	TGTGCCAGCAGCCGCTACCGGGGCGATCAGCCCCAGCATTTT
.	TRBJ2-5	many	TRBV3-1	CASRLLETQYF	TGTGCCAGCAGACTCCTCGAGACCCAGTACTTC
TRBD2	TRBJ2-3	many	TRBV7-2	CASSGGGWTDTQYF	TGTGCCAGCAGCGGCGGGGGGTGGACAGATACGCAGTATTTT
.	TRBJ1-1	many	TRBV7-2	CASSFQGPDTEAFF	TGTGCCAGCAGCTTCCAGGGGCCGGACACTGAAGCTTTCTTT
TRBD2	TRBJ2-3	many	TRBV6-2/TRBV6-3	CASSPGTSVVTDTHYF	TGTGCCAGCAGTCCCGGGACTAGCGTCGTCACAGATACGCATTATTTT
.	TRBJ2-3	.	TRBV19	CASRPGTQTDTQYF	TGTGCCAGCCGTCCTGGAACACAAACAGATACGCAGTATTTT
.	TRBJ2-5	.	TRBV7-9	CASSPRGLETQYF	TGTGCCAGCAGCCCCCGGGGCCTAGAGACCCAGTACTTC
.	TRBJ1-4	many	TRBV20-1	CSASATNEKLFF	TGCAGTGCTAGTGCAACTAATGAAAAACTGTTTTTT